This T cell receptor (beta chain) was obtained from a study of identical twins. This clonotype was seen only a few times. Its specificity is unknown. Study-wide points: The authors drew conclusions from cross-sectional statistical analysis rather than following the same donors. Insertions were fewer in abundant cord blood beta clonotypes, whereas memory repertoires showed none of this pattern.

The CDR3 length is 15 residues. V was pared by 6 bases and J by 0 bases, with 18 bases between. Germline V gene data show CDR1 as DFQATT and CDR2 as SNEGSKA (reference sequence). cDNA carried unique molecular identifiers, and a universal primer site was added by template switching. TCRdb re-called the 5' RACE reads through MiXCR, storing one row per CDR3 protein. This sample has about 690,000 distinct CDR3 sequences, with approximately 6.1% found just once. The sequencing input was naive T cells sorted from blood. The sequence was obtained from a young man in good health. The chain combines TRBV20-1 with TRBJ2-7, with D possibly TRBD2 on 5 matching bases. CDR3 loop: CSARKWRADSYEQYF. For the CDR3, the DNA is TGCAGTGCCAGGAAGTGGAGAGCGGACTCCTACGAGCAGTACTTC.